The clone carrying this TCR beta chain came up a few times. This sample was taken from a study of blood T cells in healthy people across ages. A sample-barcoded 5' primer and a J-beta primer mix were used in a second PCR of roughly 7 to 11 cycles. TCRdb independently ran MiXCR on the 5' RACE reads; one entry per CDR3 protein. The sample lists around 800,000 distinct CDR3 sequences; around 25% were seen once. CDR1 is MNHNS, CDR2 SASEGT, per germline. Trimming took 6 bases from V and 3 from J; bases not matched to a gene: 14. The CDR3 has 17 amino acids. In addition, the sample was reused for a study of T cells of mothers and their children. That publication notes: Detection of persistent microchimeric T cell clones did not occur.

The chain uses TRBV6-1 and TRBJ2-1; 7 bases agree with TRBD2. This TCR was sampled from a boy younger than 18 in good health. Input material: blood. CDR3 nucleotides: TGTGCCAGCAGACTAAGGGAGGGGACCCGATTCTACAATGAGCAGTTCTTC. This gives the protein CASRLREGTRFYNEQFF.